The T cell receptor (beta chain) under discussion was sequenced for a study of human T cells and chemical hapten exposure. Study-level background: Mainly, slight library volume differences in the pool made TCR yields vary.

Whole blood that had not been fractionated was the source of extracted total RNA. J gave up 2 bases and V 0 bases, and 5 bases lay outside the gene matches. Germline CDR1 is DFQATT and CDR2 is SNEGSKA (reference sequence). This CDR3 is 15 amino acids long. The library gave individual cDNA molecules unique molecular identifiers. MiXCR, applied by TCRdb to the 5' RACE reads, yields one record per CDR3 protein. The sample holds about 140,000 distinct CDR3 sequences, about 4% seen once. This clonotype showed up many times. The clonotype was recovered from a female donor in good health. The chain has TRBV20-1 and TRBJ2-3; 7 bases are shared with TRBD1. CDR3 in DNA: TGCAGTGCTAGAGATAGGACAGGAGTCACAGATACGCAGTATTTT. Amino acid sequence: CSARDRTGVTDTQYF.